Ten or more counts support the clone carrying this TCR beta chain. No antigen is known for it. V lost 1 base and J lost 5, with 7 bases in between. Germline CDR1 and CDR2: MNHEY and SVGEGT. This CDR3 is 13 amino acids long. In making TCR beta libraries, quantitative 5'-RACE with molecular barcodes was used. TCRdb passed the 5' RACE reads through MiXCR, listing each CDR3 protein once. The data hold approximately 260,000 distinct CDR3 sequences, with approximately 9% observed a single time. The record originates from a study of CD8 T cells in ankylosing spondylitis. Overall study findings and caveats: A number of the motif variants had already been described in reactive arthritis synovial fluid and blood. A TCR beta motif of roughly 8 highly homologous variants seemed to mark ankylosing spondylitis blood.

This receptor was obtained from a male donor with ankylosing spondylitis or in good health (not recorded which). The chain carries TRBV6-2 or TRBV6-3 and TRBJ2-3; no clear D gene. Input material: blood, either unsorted or a sorted T cell fraction (not recorded which). In nucleotides, the CDR3 is TGTGCCAGCAGTTACTTCATCCGAGATACGCAGTATTTT. This encodes CASSYFIRDTQYF.